Following are 13 T cell receptor beta chains from one sample sequenced in a study of spatial heterogeneity in lung cancer. Regarding the study as a whole: The number of expanded tumor alpha and beta chains correlated with mutation number.

TCRdb processed the 5' RACE reads anew with MiXCR; each CDR3 protein has one entry. The sample consists of some 14,000 distinct CDR3 sequences, around 3.5% of them appearing once. No antigen has been identified for these receptors. Time point noted: sample taken at primary tumor resection. This specimen consisted of lung tumor tissue, obtained at surgery. Source of these receptors: a male donor with early-stage non-small cell lung cancer.

This clonotype was recorded only once. The chain combines TRBV29-1 with TRBJ2-2; D unclear. Trimming took off 7 bases at V and 6 bases at J, with 12 bases between the two ends. The germline CDR1 and CDR2 sequences are SQVTM and ANQGSEA. The CDR3 extends over 12 amino acids. The CDR3 sequence: CSAADSPGELFF. The CDR3 DNA follows: TGCAGCGCAGCCGATAGCCCCGGGGAGCTGTTTTTT.

The genes are TRBV6-2 or TRBV6-3 and TRBJ2-2; tentative D call: TRBD1 (6 bases). V lost 6 bases, J lost 4 bases, and 12 bases lay in between. The germline V gene has CDR1 MNHEY and CDR2 SVGEGT. CDR3 length equals 14 residues. The CDR3 region has the DNA TGTGCCAGCAGGCCGGGACACGCCACCGGGGAGCTGTTTTTT. Translated: CASRPGHATGELFF.

This clonotype was seen ten or more times. The chain has TRBV27 and TRBJ2-3; 10 positions match TRBD1. J lost 4 bases, V lost 9 bases, and 7 bases had no gene match. From germline, CDR1 is MNHEY and CDR2 SMNVEV (reference sequence). This CDR3 is 14 amino acids long. CDR3 DNA: TGTGCCAGTCGGGACAGGGGTTTTTCAGATACGCAGTATTTT. Protein product: CASRDRGFSDTQYF.

This clonotype was observed at least ten times. CDR3 sequence reads: CASTQKGGTEAFF. The CDR3 DNA sequence: TGTGCCAGCACCCAAAAGGGGGGGACTGAAGCTTTCTTT. V and J are TRBV6-1 and TRBJ1-1, with D possibly matching TRBD1 (6 bases). V was cut by 7 bases and J by 5 bases, with 14 bases left in between. The germline CDR1 and CDR2 sequences are MNHNS and SASEGT. The length of the CDR3 is 13 residues.

In this sample, this clonotype turned up a few times. The chain recombines TRBV7-2 with TRBJ1-1; D is ambiguous. The germline V gene encodes CDR1 SGHTA and CDR2 FQGNSA. The CDR3 runs 15 residues. V shed 3 bases and J shed 1 base, with 12 bases lying between them. Written as DNA, the CDR3 is TGTGCCAGCAGCTTCTCGACCGGGAGGAACACTGAAGCTTTCTTT. Its protein product is CASSFSTGRNTEAFF.

This clonotype was seen at least ten times. The J gene is TRBJ2-7, the V gene TRBV19, with a possible D match to TRBD2 (6 bases). V was shortened by 7 bases and J by 5 bases, with 24 bases between the two germline ends. This CDR3 is 16 amino acids long. CDR1 is LNHDA and CDR2 is SQIVND in the germline V gene (reference sequence). The CDR3, as DNA: TGTGCCAGTACCCGGGGGATCGGAACGGGAACGCACGAGCAGTACTTC. Translating it yields CASTRGIGTGTHEQYF. Using reference TRBV19 and TRBJ2-7 for the parts outside the CDR3, the full variable domain is DGGITQSPKYLFRKEGQNVTLSCEQNLNHDAMYWYRQDPGQGLRLIYYSQIVNDFQKGDIAEGYSVSREKKESFPLTVTSAQKNPTAFYLCASTRGIGTGTHEQYFGPGTRLTVT.

This clonotype was seen ten or more times. The V call is TRBV20-1, the J call TRBJ2-5, with D possibly being TRBD1 or TRBD2 (6 bases each). The germline V gene encodes CDR1 DFQATT and CDR2 SNEGSKA (reference sequence). Trimming removed 4 bases from V and 7 bases from J, with 16 bases in between. CDR3 length equals 13 residues. The CDR3 DNA follows: TGCAGTGCTAACGAGGGGGGCGTTTGGACCCAGTACTTC. The encoded protein is CSANEGGVWTQYF.

By its share, this clonotype is medium-sized (0.01 to 0.1%). This chain links TRBV4-1 with TRBJ2-3; the D gene is possibly TRBD2 (6 bases). Trimming removed 0 bases from V and 3 bases from J, with 13 bases in between. CDR1 and CDR2 from the germline V gene are MGHRA and YSYEKL. There are 16 residues in the CDR3. CDR3 loop: CASSQDPGRRTDTQYF. For the CDR3, the DNA is TGCGCCAGCAGCCAAGATCCAGGGAGGAGGACAGATACGCAGTATTTT.

This clonotype was seen many times. This chain connects TRBV7-9 to TRBJ2-1; D unclear. This CDR3 has 12 amino acids. Per germline, CDR1 SEHNR and CDR2 FQNEAQ (reference sequence). The V and J ends lost 7 bases and 5 bases respectively, with 9 bases between them. CDR3 sequence: CASKGGHNEQFF. In DNA form, the CDR3 reads TGTGCCAGCAAGGGTGGGCACAATGAGCAGTTCTTC.

Many counts were recorded for this clonotype. CDR3 nucleotide sequence: TGCGCCAGCAGCCCGGGAGCGGGAGGCAAAGGAGAGACCCAGTACTTC. Protein sequence: CASSPGAGGKGETQYF. The rearrangement uses TRBV5-1 and TRBJ2-5; 9 bases line up with TRBD2. This CDR3 spans 16 amino acids. CDR1 is SGHRS and CDR2 is YFSETQ in the germline V gene. Trimming at V came to 4 bases and at J to 4 bases, leaving 11 bases not matched to a gene.

Sample share makes this clonotype medium-sized. The CDR3 sequence: CASSLRQGGEKLFF. The CDR3 DNA is TGTGCCAGCAGCTTGAGACAGGGTGGTGAAAAACTGTTTTTT. The chain uses TRBV5-5 and TRBJ1-4; 7 positions agree with TRBD1. Germline loops: CDR1 SGHKS, CDR2 YYEKEE (reference sequence). The CDR3 contains 14 residues. V shed 1 base, J shed 7 bases, and the junction held 4 bases outside the gene matches.

This clonotype was seen many times. The chain recombines TRBV6-2 or TRBV6-3 with TRBJ2-2; D is uncertain. The CDR3 runs 12 residues. Trimming removed 6 bases from V and 5 bases from J, with 7 bases in between. The V gene's germline CDR1 is MNHEY and CDR2 SVGEGT. The CDR3 DNA reads as TGTGCCAGCAGCGAATCAACCGGGGAGCTGTTTTTT. Amino acids: CASSESTGELFF.

This clonotype is judged medium-sized. V gene TRBV4-3 combines with J gene TRBJ1-6; tentative D call: TRBD1 (5 bases). The V end was cut by 1 base, the J end by 0 bases, with 13 bases between. The CDR3 covers 18 residues. Germline-derived CDR1 and CDR2 are LGHNA and YSLEER. The CDR3 region is CASSQAFGASSYNSPLHF. For the CDR3, the DNA is TGCGCCAGCAGCCAAGCGTTCGGGGCTAGCTCCTATAATTCACCCCTCCACTTT.